This entry concerns a single T cell receptor (beta chain). Its target is unknown. The read halts 3 residues ahead of the CDR3 end, with the missing end drawn from the germline J gene. The sample belongs to a study of T cells in women clearing cervical HPV infection. Overall study findings and caveats: Timing of associations relative to infection is unclear; T-cell subsets were not isolated.

Assay used: immunoSEQ multiplex PCR; TCRdb lists only in-frame clones, some missing. Its listing shows 45,000 to 55,000 clones. All donors had a single incident cervical HPV16 infection, not prevalent. Germline V CDR1 and CDR2: ENHRY, SYGVKD. V lost 3 bases to trimming and J lost 4 bases; unmatched junction nucleotides: 7. The CDR3 loop spans 16 amino acids. This chain joins TRBV10-3 and TRBJ2-1, with 9 bases lining up with TRBD2. Sequenced input: blood buffy coat. The sequence was collected from a woman between 18 and 70 years old with a cervical HPV16 infection that either progressed to CIN3+ or cleared (not recorded which). The CDR3 loop reads CAISETAGGGYNEQFF. The covered CDR3 bases are TGTGCCATCAGTGAAACAGCGGGGGGCGGGTACAATGAG.